The present T cell receptor beta chain was sequenced within a study of blood T cell repertoires in COVID-19. Study at large: The analysed material was cDNA or gDNA that came from T cells, B-cell-depleted T cells, or PBMCs.

The method was immunoSEQ multiplex PCR; TCRdb's version includes in-frame clones alone and lacks a portion of them. The repertoire holds roughly 330,000 clones, around 87% seen once, with less than 6% in the top ten. The CDR3 is 14 amino acids. Germline V gene lookup returns CDR1 MDHEN and CDR2 SYDVKM. V dropped 5 bases and J dropped 4 bases, with 14 bases sitting between them. This chain joins TRBV28 and TRBJ2-5; D gene uncertain. This clonotype originated in a woman under 40 who had recovered from COVID-19. The sequenced sample consisted of PBMCs or T cells enriched from blood (not recorded which). The CDR3 sequence is CASSASLVRETQYF. The CDR3 bases are TGTGCCAGCAGTGCGTCCCTCGTGAGAGAGACCCAGTACTTC.